This TCR beta chain is from a study of cytomegalovirus exposure and HLA in healthy donors. Overall study: Among around 200 million T cells, an earlier analysis found around 100 million unique TCR beta sequences.

The study ran its PCR with 60 Vbeta and 13 Jbeta primers. As originally analysed: Some 11 million of the about 80 million unique TCR beta chains counted in a later analysis were shared. Profiled with immunoSEQ multiplex PCR; TCRdb holds only in-frame clones, not every one. V and J calls and clone size are copied from that table; D and trimming were computed from the DNA. Found here are around 94,000 clones, around 78% of them singletons; the top ten hold approximately 4.2%. V was shortened by 2 bases and J by 4 bases, with 8 bases between the two germline ends. Germline-derived CDR1 and CDR2 are SGHNT and YENEEA. The length of the CDR3 is 14 residues.

The chain has TRBV11-3 and TRBJ1-4; D gene ambiguous. The source is a woman in her thirties or forties in good health and CMV-seropositive. Sequenced sample: PBMCs. CDR3 coding DNA: TGTGCCAGCAGCTTAATGGGGAGTAATGAAAAACTGTTTTTT. Protein product: CASSLMGSNEKLFF. Together with reference TRBV11-3 and TRBJ1-4, the CDR3 gives the full variable domain: EAGVVQSPRYKIIEKKQPVAFWCNPISGHNTLYWYLQNLGQGPELLIRYENEEAVDDSQLPKDRFSAERLKGVDSTLKIQPAELGDSAVYLCASSLMGSNEKLFFGSGTQLSVL.